These 6 T cell receptor beta chains share one sample of origin, sequenced in a study of T-cell memory formation after mild COVID-19. Each CDR3 protein is one row after TCRdb ran MiXCR on the 5' RACE reads. The sample carries approximately 440,000 distinct CDR3 sequences, 15% to 20% recorded once. Sequencing input: PBMCs or a T cell subset sorted from them (not recorded which). These receptor sequences come from an adult woman who had mild COVID-19 (a few samples of this study predate the infection). Cell type and time point are not known.

In this sample, this clonotype turned up a few times. V gene TRBV6-5 combines with J gene TRBJ2-1, with D tentatively TRBD1 (6 bases). The CDR3 consists of 16 residues. Germline V gives CDR1 MNHEY, CDR2 SVGAGI. V dropped 5 bases and J dropped 7 bases, with 21 bases sitting between them. CDR3 residues: CASSELQGRIANEQFF. CDR3 DNA sequence: TGTGCCAGCAGTGAACTACAGGGCAGAATCGCGAATGAGCAGTTCTTC.

Only a few counts were recorded for this clonotype. This chain links TRBV11-2 with TRBJ2-2; either TRBD1 or TRBD2 may supply D (6 bases each). This CDR3 is built from 16 residues. Germline CDR1 SGHAT, CDR2 FQNNGV. Trimming removed 1 base from V and 7 bases from J, with 16 bases in between. CDR3 nucleotide sequence: TGTGCCAGCAGCTTAGTCCCGGGGGCCGCAAACGGGGAGCTGTTTTTT. Translating gives CASSLVPGAANGELFF.

A few counts support this clonotype. This rearrangement joins TRBV2 to TRBJ2-3, with D possibly called TRBD1 or TRBD2 (5 bases each). There are 20 residues in the CDR3. With 1 base removed from V and 2 bases from J, the gap between germline ends came to 25 bases. The V gene's germline CDR1 is SNHLY and CDR2 FYNNEI. In nucleotides, the CDR3 is TGTGCCAGCAGTGAAGACCCCGGGACCGTGAGCAGGTCGGACACAGATACGCAGTATTTT. Encoded protein: CASSEDPGTVSRSDTDTQYF.

This clonotype was recorded a few times. The chain carries TRBV7-9 and TRBJ2-7; 10 bases match TRBD2. Germline V gene data show CDR1 as SEHNR and CDR2 as FQNEAQ (reference sequence). The CDR3 consists of 15 residues. Trimming took 4 bases from V and 0 from J; bases not matched to a gene: 3. The CDR3 spells CASSYLAGASYEQYF. The CDR3 bases are TGTGCCAGCAGCTACCTAGCGGGAGCCTCCTACGAGCAGTACTTC.

This chain connects TRBV5-5 to TRBJ1-2, with unresolved D. The germline V gene encodes CDR1 SGHKS and CDR2 YYEKEE (reference sequence). The CDR3 runs to 15 residues. The ends were cut back, 0 bases at V and 2 bases at J, with 11 bases in the middle. DNA for the CDR3: TGTGCCAGCAGCTTGGCGAGCGATTACAACTATGGCTACACCTTC. This sequence encodes CASSLASDYNYGYTF.

This clonotype has a handful of counts. The rearrangement joins TRBV12-3 or TRBV12-4 to TRBJ2-1, with TRBD2 identical over 9 bases. Germline trimming cut 6 bases from V and 1 base from J; bases unmatched to any gene: 7. CDR3 length: 16 amino acids. The CDR3 DNA is TGTGCCAGCAGCCAAAATAGCGGGAGATCCTACAATGAGCAGTTCTTC. It specifies CASSQNSGRSYNEQFF.